This TCR beta chain emerged from a study of identifying expanded T cells in peripheral blood (dated by TCRdb to between 2017 and 2020). Regarding the study in general: Technical replicates were generated by sequencing separate aliquots of the same genomic DNA pool, and four replicates were compared pairwise. Broader findings and caveats from the paper: The binomial model flagged about 1.2 differentially abundant clones between technical replicates, compared with 15 to 17 over about two weeks and 19 over around 4 weeks. Across all healthy donors, variance in clone template counts between roughly 2-week samples was found to increase significantly with total template count. Both the number of clones called differentially abundant and the false-positive rate were significantly reduced by the beta-binomial model across all healthy-donor time intervals. The authors expected biological variance in healthy repertoires might increase further over much longer intervals such as months to years.

TCRbeta CDR3 regions were profiled with the immunoSEQ Assay using bias-controlled multiplex PCR amplification of genomic DNA. The original methods were these. To quantify the absolute abundance of each unique TCRbeta CDR3 region, the sequences were collapsed and filtered. Differential abundance was tested with two models: a binomial (Fisher-equivalent) model and a beta-binomial model that adds time-dependent variance fitted from healthy donors. Clones with fewer than 5 combined templates were removed, and a clone was called differentially abundant if the clone's Benjamini-Hochberg FDR was below 0.01. Beta-binomial variance was modeled as a function of total template count across the two samples using the form v = (b*log(k)+a)^2. This immuneACCESS table, as held by TCRdb, lists in-frame sequences with V and J called but not all clones. Of the missing ones, under half trace to an unresolved V gene in checked studies; the others have no known cause. For V, J and clone size, that table is used; D and trimming come from the DNA. This sample is represented by under 110,000 clones; 70% to 90% of them were singletons. The top ten constitute roughly a sixth of the sample.

During the collection period, no infections or other immune events were recorded for the healthy donors. Healthy-donor blood repertoires served as a training cohort to calibrate time-dependent variance in a beta-binomial model of T-cell clone differential abundance. The training cohort was composed of some ten healthy donors, 3 female and 7 male. The donors were between roughly 29 and 65 years old, with an average age of approximately 45 years. Whole blood was collected from each healthy donor at three time points spaced roughly two weeks apart and obtained from a commercial supplier. For immunosequencing, genomic DNA was extracted from unsorted whole blood. About this clone itself: Its antigen remains unidentified. No clone much larger than this one lies a single base away; base qualities are absent.

Unmatched junction bases come to 5, with V trimmed by 6 bases and J by 1 base. The CDR3 spans 14 residues, from the cysteine through the phenylalanine. The sequence is cut down to CDR3 DNA, 42 bases in frame from base 1. CDR1 and CDR2 are drawn from the germline V gene (reference sequence): LNHDA, SQIVND. The chain couples TRBV19 to TRBJ1-1; 7 of the junction bases match TRBD1. The sequencing input was blood. The TCR was taken from a person aged 18-70 years in good health. The DNA sequence is given as TGTGCCAGTAGCCAGGGGGGAAGGAACACTGAAGCTTTCTTT. It codes for CASSQGGRNTEAFF. The entire variable domain, with the stretches around the CDR3 drawn from the reference TRBV19 and TRBJ1-1 proteins, is DGGITQSPKYLFRKEGQNVTLSCEQNLNHDAMYWYRQDPGQGLRLIYYSQIVNDFQKGDIAEGYSVSREKKESFPLTVTSAQKNPTAFYLCASSQGGRNTEAFFGQGTRLTVV.